Presented here are 15 T cell receptor beta chains from one specimen sequenced in a study of blood T cell repertoires in COVID-19. Using immunoSEQ multiplex PCR, the repertoire was profiled, and TCRdb retains in-frame clones only, with some absent. The data hold around 48,000 clones, with around nine tenths observed a single time. Sequencing was done on a sample of peripheral blood. Receptors originate from a man aged 55 to 70 with active or convalescent COVID-19.

The rearrangement joins TRBV30 to TRBJ1-2, with TRBD1 identical over 7 bases. J gave up 8 bases and V 5 bases, and 11 bases lay outside the gene matches. CDR3 length: 13 residues. Germline CDR1 is GTSNPN and CDR2 is SVGIG (reference sequence). The CDR3 is CAWQSRQGGGYTF. CDR3 sequence (DNA): TGTGCCTGGCAATCTCGACAGGGCGGCGGCTACACCTTC.

The gene calls are TRBV19 and TRBJ1-5, with D perhaps TRBD1 (6 bases). The ends were cut back, 4 bases at V and 6 bases at J, with 16 bases in the middle. The germline CDR1 and CDR2 sequences are LNHDA and SQIVND (reference sequence). The CDR3 is 15 residues long. The CDR3, as DNA: TGTGCCAGTAGTAGAGGGGGGGATCCAGGTCAGCCCCAGCATTTT. It encodes CASSRGGDPGQPQHF.

This chain uses TRBV10-3 with TRBJ2-5; D possibly corresponds to TRBD1 (6 bases). This CDR3 contains 15 residues. The germline V and J ends were trimmed by 3 bases and 1 base, with 12 bases remaining between them. The germline V gene encodes CDR1 ENHRY and CDR2 SYGVKD. The CDR3 nucleotides are TGTGCCATCAGTGAATTCCGGGACACCCAAGAGACCCAGTACTTC. Its protein is CAISEFRDTQETQYF.

This chain connects TRBV29-1 to TRBJ1-2; TRBD1 aligns across 9 bases. The trim removed 5 bases at V and 8 bases at J, leaving 6 bases unmatched. The CDR3 sequence is 12 residues long. CDR1 is SQVTM and CDR2 is ANQGSEA in the germline V gene. This chain's CDR3 is CSVWTGASGYTF. Here the CDR3 DNA reads TGCAGCGTTTGGACAGGGGCCAGCGGCTACACCTTC.

The chain recombines TRBV9 with TRBJ1-1, with 7 positions matching TRBD1. Germline trimming cut 3 bases from V and 6 bases from J; bases unmatched to any gene: 8. Germline V lookup: CDR1 SGDLS, CDR2 YYNGEE. The CDR3 is 14 amino acids. CDR3 nucleotide sequence: TGTGCCAGCAGCGGCGACAGGGAAATCTCTGAAGCTTTCTTT. As protein: CASSGDREISEAFF.

This chain joins TRBV15 and TRBJ1-6; D call uncertain. Germline-derived CDR1 and CDR2 are LNHNV and YYDKDF (reference sequence). Trimming took 2 bases from V and 5 from J, leaving 10 bases between them. The CDR3 is 15 residues long. CDR3 sequence: CATSRSPIDNSPLHF. DNA of the CDR3: TGTGCCACCAGCAGATCCCCTATTGATAATTCACCCCTCCACTTT.

The chain combines TRBV28 with TRBJ1-2; D gene ambiguous. Germline V gene sequence: CDR1 MDHEN, CDR2 SYDVKM. CDR3 size: 15 residues. Between the trimmed V and J ends, which lost 2 bases and 5 bases, there was a span of 15 bases. The CDR3 coding sequence is TGTGCCAGCAGTTTAGTTTCAGGTATTGGATATGGCTACACCTTC. The encoded protein is CASSLVSGIGYGYTF.

In this sample, this clone turned up once. CDR3 DNA sequence: TGCGCCAGCAGCCCGGGGGGGCACACAGATACGCAGTATTTT. This gives the protein CASSPGGHTDTQYF. The V and J genes are TRBV4-3 and TRBJ2-3; 8 nucleotides match TRBD2. The CDR3 spans 14 residues. Germline V gene lookup returns CDR1 LGHNA and CDR2 YSLEER. With V trimmed by 4 bases and J by 2 bases, 2 bases remained unmatched.

The chain employs TRBV3-1 (or the pseudogene TRBV3-2) and TRBJ2-7; 9 bases are shared with TRBD1. Per germline, CDR1 LGHDT and CDR2 YNNKEL (reference sequence). V trimming: 5 bases; J trimming: 5 bases; junction bases outside the gene matches: 7. The CDR3 is 14 residues long. The CDR3 nucleotides are TGTGCCAGCAGCTTCTGGGACAGGGCCCACGAGCAGTACTTC. The encoded protein is CASSFWDRAHEQYF.

This chain links TRBV5-1 with TRBJ2-1; 12 nucleotides match TRBD2. With 4 bases clipped from V and 1 base from J, the junction kept 0 bases outside the gene matches. CDR1 and CDR2 from the germline V gene are SGHRS and YFSETQ. CDR3 length: 15 amino acids. The CDR3 sequence is CASSGLAGSYNEQFF. In DNA form, the CDR3 reads TGCGCCAGCAGCGGACTAGCGGGGTCCTACAATGAGCAGTTCTTC. Full variable domain (missing parts from reference TRBV5-1 and TRBJ2-1): KAGVTQTPRYLIKTRGQQVTLSCSPISGHRSVSWYQQTPGQGLQFLFEYFSETQRNKGNFPGRFSGRQFSNSRSEMNVSTLELGDSALYLCASSGLAGSYNEQFFGPGTRLTVL.

The chain employs TRBV19 and TRBJ1-5, with D hard to call. Between the trimmed V and J ends, which lost 3 bases and 6 bases, there was a span of 12 bases. From germline, CDR1 is LNHDA and CDR2 SQIVND (reference sequence). This CDR3 comprises 14 residues. CDR3 DNA sequence: TGTGCCAGTAGTATTGGTTGGCGGTCTCAGCCCCAGCATTTT. Translating gives CASSIGWRSQPQHF.

This clone was picked up one time. The chain has TRBV5-8 and TRBJ1-1; D unclear. The CDR3 runs to 12 residues. CDR1 and CDR2 (germline): SGHTS, YDEGEE. V lost 5 bases and J 7 bases, leaving 12 bases between the germline ends. The CDR3 DNA is TGTGCCAGCAGATGGAGTATGAGTGAAGCTTTCTTT. Its protein product is CASRWSMSEAFF.

J is TRBJ1-2 and V is TRBV18; TRBD1 agrees at 10 bases. The CDR3 length is 15 residues. The V gene's germline CDR1 is KGHSH and CDR2 LQKENI. Trimming removed 6 bases from V and 4 bases from J; junction bases left unmatched: 8. CDR3 protein: CASSTTRTGGYGYTF. CDR3 coding DNA: TGTGCCAGCTCGACTACACGGACAGGGGGCTATGGCTACACCTTC.

This rearrangement joins TRBV6-1 to TRBJ1-1; D gene unclear. The V and J ends lost 1 base and 10 bases respectively, with 13 bases between them. CDR1 is MNHNS, CDR2 SASEGT, per germline. The CDR3 has 13 residues. Here the CDR3 reads CASSEVGSLGAFF. The CDR3 coding sequence is TGTGCCAGCAGTGAAGTAGGGAGCCTTGGAGCTTTCTTT.

J is TRBJ2-6 and V is TRBV18, with TRBD1 matching over 11 bases. Germline lookup yields CDR1 KGHSH and CDR2 LQKENI. V was clipped by 1 base and J by 0 bases; unmatched bases: 5. The CDR3 is 19 residues long. In DNA form, the CDR3 reads TGTGCCAGCTCACCACTCGGGACAGGGGGATACTCTGGGGCCAACGTCCTGACTTTC. Encoded protein: CASSPLGTGGYSGANVLTF. The full variable domain, rest sourced from reference TRBV18 and TRBJ2-6, is NAGVMQNPRHLVRRRGQEARLRCSPMKGHSHVYWYRQLPEEGLKFMVYLQKENIIDESGMPKERFSAEFPKEGPSILRIQQVVRGDSAAYFCASSPLGTGGYSGANVLTFGAGSRLTVL.